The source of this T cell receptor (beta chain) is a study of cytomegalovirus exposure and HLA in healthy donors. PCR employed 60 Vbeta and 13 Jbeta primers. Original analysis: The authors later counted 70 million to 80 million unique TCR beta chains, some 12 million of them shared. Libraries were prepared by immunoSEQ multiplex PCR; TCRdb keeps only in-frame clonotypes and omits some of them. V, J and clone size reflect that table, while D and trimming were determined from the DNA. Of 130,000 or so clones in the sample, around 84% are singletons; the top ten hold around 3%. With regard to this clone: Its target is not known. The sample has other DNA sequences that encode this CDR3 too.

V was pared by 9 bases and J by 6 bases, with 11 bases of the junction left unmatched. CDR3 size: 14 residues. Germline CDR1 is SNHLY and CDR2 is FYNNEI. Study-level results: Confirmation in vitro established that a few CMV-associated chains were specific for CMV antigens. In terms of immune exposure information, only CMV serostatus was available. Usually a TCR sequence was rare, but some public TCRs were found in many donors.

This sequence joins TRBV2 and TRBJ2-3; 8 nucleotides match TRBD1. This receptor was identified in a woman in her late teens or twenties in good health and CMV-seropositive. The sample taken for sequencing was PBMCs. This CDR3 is CASWTGTFTDTQYF. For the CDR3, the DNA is TGTGCCAGTTGGACAGGGACATTCACGGATACGCAGTATTTT.